A selection of T cell receptor beta chains follows, all from one sample in a study of CD8+ T cells in alopecia areata. The table came from immunoSEQ multiplex PCR; TCRdb's copy has only in-frame clones and leaves some out. This sample yields 6,500 to 7,500 clones, of which almost 65% are seen a single time; over 15% belongs to the top ten. The sample consisted of skin, taken at week 0. Receptor source: a human donor with alopecia areata. CDR3s leave out the opening cysteine and the closing phenylalanine or tryptophan.

V	J	CDR3
TRBV9	TRBJ2-1	ASTLGTTYNEQF
TRBV4-3	TRBJ2-1	ASSPLIGLADFNEQF
TRBV7-2	TRBJ1-6	ASSLGQGAGSPLH
TRBV5-1	TRBJ2-3	ASRLTGRGTDTQY
TRBV6-5	TRBJ2-7	ASKGEGEY
TRBV7-9	TRBJ2-5	ASSLGGTRTETQY
TRBV15	TRBJ2-1	ATSRDHILAGGGGGHNEQF
TRBV18	TRBJ2-1	ASSPREGGVYNEQF
TRBV10-1	TRBJ2-7	ARTDSAFSYEQY
TRBV7-3	TRBJ2-5	ASSSGGGLQETQY
TRBV6-1	TRBJ2-7	ASVTGGRYEQY
TRBV12-5	TRBJ2-2	ASGGPSGDNTGELF
TRBV7-8	TRBJ1-2	ASSLGFRQIYKPSNYGYT
TRBV7-3	TRBJ1-1	ASSLVGGSTEAF
TRBV20-1	TRBJ1-2	SDRGGYT
TRBV19	TRBJ2-7	ASGQGIISSEQY
TRBV5-4	TRBJ2-5	ASSLQGPSREETQY
TRBV6-4	TRBJ2-2	ASSDYRGRELF
TRBV30	TRBJ2-4	AWRGQGGGGKNIQY
TRBV7-2	TRBJ2-7	ASSPKGPYEQY
TRBV28	TRBJ1-4	ASSLSWADEKLF
TRBV10-3	TRBJ2-1	AISESQLPNEQF
TRBV7-2	TRBJ2-3	ASSLVGLAGNTDTQY
TRBV5-8	TRBJ2-7	ASSLDTGNSYEQY
TRBV28	TRBJ2-3	ASSFGLGTSGSLDTQY
TRBV18	TRBJ2-2	ASSRDFLTGELF
TRBV10-3	TRBJ1-1	AISGSVTRVPYTEAF
TRBV28	TRBJ1-1	ASKRWQENTEAF
TRBV5-1	TRBJ1-2	ASSAGENYGYT
TRBV7-3	TRBJ2-3	ASSPSIAGVTDTQY
TRBV5-3	TRBJ1-1	ASSFGGQLNTEAF
TRBV28	TRBJ1-5	ASTNFDVTSNQPQH
TRBV5-1	TRBJ2-6	ASSAQGAGANVLT
TRBV7-9	TRBJ1-3	ASSLALAGRNTIY
TRBV7-9	TRBJ1-1	ASETADRVSTEAF
TRBV20-1	TRBJ2-5	SARVDETQY
TRBV4-3	TRBJ2-7	ASSQDTGDRGVQY
TRBV5-4	TRBJ2-6	ASSPGFWTGGAGANVLT
TRBV23-1	TRBJ1-6	AKKKNSGGHSPLH
TRBV30	TRBJ2-5	AWKSTGGTQY
TRBV7-3	TRBJ2-3	ASSLNPGTSTDTQY
TRBV28	TRBJ2-1	ASTNGREFWNEQF